The text below deals with one T cell receptor (beta chain). Its antigen is unknown. Assay: immunoSEQ multiplex PCR; the TCRdb copy retains only in-frame clones and omits some. The top ten hold more than 1.5% of the sample, which has more than 2 million clones, 93% seen once. CD45RO-negative cells were positively selected for CCR7, leaving out terminally differentiated effector memory CD45RA+ cells. None of the donors, who were healthy HIV-negative adults, had recently had acute infections or vaccinations. This record belongs to a study of shared clonotypes between healthy human individuals. Background on the study: Plates per donor: three CD4 naive, three CD4 memory, two CD8 naive, one CD8 memory.

Study findings and constraints: The study's rarefaction showed incomplete sorted-subset sequencing despite large depth. Clonotypes not shared had lower generation probabilities than those common to all four donors.

Sequenced: naive CD8+ T cells from PBMCs. The sequence was collected from a man aged 18 to 30 in good health. Some clones in this sample may be carry-over from other donors' samples.

For the CDR3, the DNA is TGTGCCAGCAGTGAAGGTCTTGGAGGGTACAATGAGCAGTTCTTC. It codes for CASSEGLGGYNEQFF. The chain couples TRBV6-1 to TRBJ2-1, with D tentatively TRBD2 (6 bases). Germline V gene data show CDR1 as MNHNS and CDR2 as SASEGT. This CDR3 is built from 15 residues. Trimming stripped 1 base from V and 4 bases from J, with 11 bases between.